This T cell receptor (beta chain) is drawn from a study of spatial heterogeneity in lung cancer. Study background: Correlation of TCR transcript counts in tumor regions with a T cell module score from matched bulk RNA-seq was strong.

General observations from the study: Counts of expanded intratumoral alpha and beta TCRs tracked tumor mutation counts.

By sample share, this clonotype is large (0.1 to 1%). Its antigen is not identified. TCRdb re-analysed the 5' RACE reads in MiXCR, keeping a single row per CDR3 protein. The data show 2,500 to 3,500 distinct CDR3 sequences, around 11% seen once. Time point reported: sample taken at primary tumor resection. Patients with untreated early-stage non-small cell lung cancer, numbering approximately 70, were the donors. Whole RNA from tumor, nontumor lung or frozen PBMC was sequenced unsorted. This receptor was taken from a female donor with early-stage non-small cell lung cancer. The input for sequencing was lung tumor tissue, taken at surgery.

As DNA, the CDR3 is TGTGCCAGCAGCTACCAGGCCGCGGGGGAGACCCAGTACTTC. Amino acids: CASSYQAAGETQYF. V gene TRBV5-4 combines with J gene TRBJ2-5; a weak D match, TRBD2 (6 bases). This CDR3 has 14 residues. V was cut by 3 bases and J by 5 bases, with 14 bases left in between. Germline V lookup: CDR1 SGHNT, CDR2 YYREEE (reference sequence). Complete variable domain (other parts from reference TRBV5-4 and TRBJ2-5): ETGVTQSPTHLIKTRGQQVTLRCSSQSGHNTVSWYQQALGQGPQFIFQYYREEENGRGNFPPRFSGLQFPNYSSELNVNALELDDSALYLCASSYQAAGETQYFGPGTRLLVL.